This passage covers 10 T cell receptor beta chains from one sample sequenced in a study of blood T cell repertoires in COVID-19. The method was immunoSEQ multiplex PCR; TCRdb's version includes in-frame clones alone and lacks a portion of them. The sample records 60,000 or so clones, approximately 80% being singletons. Sequenced input: peripheral blood. Source of these receptors: a young man with COVID-19, enrolled during active disease.

The chain employs TRBV19 and TRBJ1-2, with a weak D call TRBD1 (6 bases). Germline CDR1 LNHDA, CDR2 SQIVND (reference sequence). Trimming took 3 bases from V and 0 from J, leaving 14 bases between them. This CDR3 has 16 residues. This chain's CDR3 is CASSISGTSPNYGYTF. In nucleotides, the CDR3 is TGTGCCAGTAGTATCAGTGGGACAAGTCCTAACTATGGCTACACCTTC.

The V gene is TRBV18, the J gene TRBJ2-3; TRBD2 matches 12 bases. Trimming took 3 bases from V and 6 from J; bases not matched to a gene: 4. CDR1 and CDR2 (germline): KGHSH, LQKENI. The CDR3 extends over 15 amino acids. Here the CDR3 reads CASSPRTSGKDTQYF. The CDR3 DNA sequence: TGTGCCAGCTCACCGCGGACTAGCGGGAAGGATACGCAGTATTTT.

This clone was observed a handful of times. This chain joins TRBV11-2 and TRBJ2-4, with a tentative D call TRBD2 (6 bases). Germline V gives CDR1 SGHAT, CDR2 FQNNGV. CDR3 size: 19 residues. Trimming cost V 1 base and J 1 base, with 20 bases left between them. The CDR3 reads CASSLVRLRLVLAKNIQYF. The CDR3 nucleotides read TGTGCCAGCAGCTTAGTACGCCTTCGACTAGTCCTCGCCAAAAACATTCAGTACTTC.

The V call is TRBV7-2, the J call TRBJ1-5, with D hard to call. V was clipped by 2 bases and J by 4 bases, with 15 bases between them. CDR1 and CDR2 from the germline V gene are SGHTA and FQGNSA. The CDR3 totals 16 residues. The CDR3 nucleotides read TGTGCCAGCAGCTTAAGGCCCAGCGGGAGGAATCAGCCCCAGCATTTT. Translating it yields CASSLRPSGRNQPQHF.

V is TRBV6-5 and J is TRBJ1-1; tentative D call: TRBD1 (5 bases). The germline V gene has CDR1 MNHEY and CDR2 SVGAGI. The CDR3 has 11 residues. The V end was cut by 6 bases, the J end by 6 bases, with 8 bases between. The CDR3 nucleotides read TGTGCCAGCAGAGGAGGGGCTGAAGCTTTCTTT. Its protein is CASRGGAEAFF.

This clone was seen more than once but under ten times. The chain employs TRBV10-1 and TRBJ2-7; tentatively, D is TRBD1 (6 bases). Between the trimmed V and J ends, which lost 7 bases and 5 bases, there was a span of 18 bases. Looked up from germline, CDR1 is WNHNN and CDR2 is SYGVQD (reference sequence). This CDR3 is 14 amino acids long. The CDR3 here is CASTLKGRTDEQYF. DNA of the CDR3: TGCGCCAGCACTCTGAAGGGGCGGACAGACGAGCAGTACTTC.

V and J are TRBV6-2 or TRBV6-3 and TRBJ2-1; 10 bases are shared with TRBD2. Trimming removed 4 bases from V and 6 bases from J; junction bases left unmatched: 3. CDR3 length: 14 amino acids. In germline, CDR1 is MNHEY, CDR2 SVGEGT. CDR3 sequence: CASSSSGRRNEQFF. The CDR3 DNA reads TGTGCCAGCAGTTCTAGCGGGAGACGCAATGAGCAGTTCTTC.

This rearrangement joins TRBV10-1 to TRBJ2-3; 9 positions agree with TRBD2. Per germline, CDR1 WNHNN and CDR2 SYGVQD (reference sequence). The V segment lost 5 bases and the J segment 3 bases; nucleotides outside the gene matches: 6. The CDR3 spans 15 residues. The CDR3 DNA reads as TGCGCCAGCAGTCCAAACCTAGCGGGAACAGATACGCAGTATTTT. Its translation: CASSPNLAGTDTQYF.

This clone was picked up one time. The V call is TRBV15, the J call TRBJ1-1; 7 bases are a match to TRBD1. The V segment lost 3 bases and the J segment 6 bases; nucleotides outside the gene matches: 1. The CDR3 loop spans 12 amino acids. Germline V gene data show CDR1 as LNHNV and CDR2 as YYDKDF (reference sequence). The CDR3 loop reads CATSRQGAEAFF. In DNA, the CDR3 is TGTGCCACCAGCAGGCAGGGGGCTGAAGCTTTCTTT.

This chain uses TRBV4-2 with TRBJ2-1, with 9 bases that match TRBD2. Looked up from germline, CDR1 is LGHNA and CDR2 is YNFKEQ. This CDR3 spans 17 amino acids. Losses at the gene ends were 0 bases for V and 4 bases for J; bases not matched to a gene: 7. The CDR3 loop is CASSQDGSSGGYNEQFF. CDR3 in DNA: TGTGCCAGCAGCCAAGACGGGAGTAGCGGGGGTTACAATGAGCAGTTCTTC.